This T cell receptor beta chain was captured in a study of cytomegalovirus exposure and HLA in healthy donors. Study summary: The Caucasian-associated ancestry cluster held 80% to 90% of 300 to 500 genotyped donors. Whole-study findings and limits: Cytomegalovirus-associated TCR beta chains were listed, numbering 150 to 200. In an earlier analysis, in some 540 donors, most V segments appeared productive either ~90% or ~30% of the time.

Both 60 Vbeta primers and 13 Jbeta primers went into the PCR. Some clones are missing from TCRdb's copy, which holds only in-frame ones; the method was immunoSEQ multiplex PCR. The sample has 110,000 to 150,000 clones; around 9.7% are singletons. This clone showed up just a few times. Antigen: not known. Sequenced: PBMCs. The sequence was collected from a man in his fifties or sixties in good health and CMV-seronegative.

Here the CDR3 reads CASSFADSSTDTQYF. For the CDR3, the DNA is TGCGCCAGCAGCTTCGCAGACTCTAGCACAGATACGCAGTATTTT. The J gene is TRBJ2-3, the V gene TRBV5-1; D gene unclear. The CDR3 spans 15 residues. The V gene lost 2 bases and the J gene lost 0 bases, with 10 bases spanning the gap. Germline values: CDR1 SGHRS, CDR2 YFSETQ.